This T cell receptor beta chain comes out of a study of brain metastases from non-small cell lung cancer. Clones were sequenced by immunoSEQ multiplex PCR, and TCRdb holds only the in-frame ones, with some missing. The data contain around 1,800 clones, about 90% of them singletons. The germline gives CDR1 SGDLS, CDR2 YYNGEE. This CDR3 contains 13 residues. Trimming cost V 3 bases and J 9 bases; bases outside gene matches: 7. This clone was found a few times. Its specificity is unknown. Study-level points and caveats: T-cell clones appeared expanded in around 64% of brain metastases relative to matched primary tumors. Fewer infiltrating T cells were found in brain metastases than primaries.

The chain recombines TRBV9 with TRBJ2-3; TRBD2 agrees at 7 bases. This clonotype originated in a donor aged 40 or over with non-small cell lung cancer. Sequenced sample: tissue from a brain metastasis. The CDR3 DNA reads as TGTGCCAGCAGCGCGAGGGGAGGGAACACGCAGTATTTT. This encodes CASSARGGNTQYF. The whole variable domain, filled in from reference TRBV9 and TRBJ2-3, reads DSGVTQTPKHLITATGQRVTLRCSPRSGDLSVYWYQQSLDQGLQFLIQYYNGEERAKGNILERFSAQQFPDLHSELNLSSLELGDSALYFCASSARGGNTQYFGPGTRLTVL.